The T cell receptor (beta chain) under discussion was sequenced for a study of blood T cell repertoires in COVID-19. On the study more broadly: Material from acute and convalescent COVID-19 was sourced from the United States, Italy and Spain. T cells, B-cell-depleted T cells, or PBMCs supplied cDNA or gDNA.

Authors' methods: For nucleated cells, counts were estimated from reference gene primer amplification. The protocol was immunoSEQ multiplex PCR, while the TCRdb copy is restricted to in-frame clones and leaves out a portion. The V and J calls and clone size were taken over from that table, and D and trimming were inferred from the DNA. In the table there are 26,000 or so clones, around three quarters of which are singletons. There are 13 residues in the CDR3. Germline V gives CDR1 MNHEY, CDR2 SVGAGI. Trimming shortened V by 6 bases and J by 4 bases, and 10 bases separated the two germline ends. This chain uses TRBV6-5 with TRBJ1-5; D is unresolved. Sequencing was performed on peripheral blood. This sequence was found in a man between 65 and 79 years old with acute or convalescent COVID-19. The CDR3 region has the DNA TGTGCCAGCAGACCTAATAAGAATCAGCCCCAGCATTTT. Translation: CASRPNKNQPQHF.